Sequencing of this T cell receptor (beta chain) was carried out in a study of early T cells in non-severe SARS-CoV-2 infection. Study details: Sequencing input comprised bulk RNA from unsorted whole blood; chain pairing was not available. Study results and limitations: VDJdb-based annotation leaned toward anti-spike CD8 responses and missed private and CD4 specificities.

Researchers attached unique molecular identifiers to individual cDNA molecules. TCRdb re-derived calls from the 5' RACE reads in MiXCR, one entry per CDR3 protein. The table shows about 64,000 distinct CDR3 sequences, with around 19% occurring only once. There are 13 residues in the CDR3. V shed 2 bases and J shed 10 bases, with 14 bases lying between them. At least ten counts were recorded for this clonotype. Its antigen is currently unknown. J is TRBJ1-2 and V is TRBV12-3 or TRBV12-4, with a tentative D call TRBD1 (5 bases). This sequence originates from an adult who was a healthcare worker with PCR-confirmed SARS-CoV-2 infection or an uninfected control (not recorded which). The sequencing here drew on whole blood, taken at baseline. In nucleotides, the CDR3 is TGTGCCAGCAGTTTATCAGGGTCGGCCTCCTACACCTTC. Its translation: CASSLSGSASYTF.